This TCR beta chain was retrieved from a study of blood T cell repertoires in COVID-19. Participants were placed into cohorts based on the clinical history they reported. Assay: immunoSEQ multiplex PCR; the TCRdb copy retains only in-frame clones and omits some. Of around 250,000 clones listed, roughly 88% are singletons. CDR3 length equals 14 residues. The junction had 5 bases not matched to a gene; V was cut back by 2 bases and J by 7 bases. Per germline, CDR1 SNHLY and CDR2 FYNNEI. The gene calls are TRBV2 and TRBJ2-7; 10 positions match TRBD1. The sample was PBMCs or T cells enriched from blood (not recorded which). The origin of this receptor is a woman aged 45 to 65 who had recovered from COVID-19. The CDR3 spells CASSERQGAGEQYF. The CDR3, as DNA: TGTGCCAGCAGTGAACGACAGGGGGCAGGTGAGCAGTACTTC.